This record covers a single T cell receptor beta chain. Antigen unknown. The sample is drawn from a study of graft-versus-host responses after intestinal transplantation. Study-level information: Uniformly, recipients were administered anti-thymocyte globulin induction with subsequent tacrolimus and steroids for approximately three years. General study findings and limits: High graft-versus-host to host-versus-graft clonal ratios were seen in allografts of patients with graft-donor T cell macrochimerism.

Generated by immunoSEQ multiplex PCR, the TCRdb table keeps only in-frame clones and is missing some. The top ten hold approximately 0.07% of the sample, which has about 97,000 clones, around 93% seen once. After removal of 5 bases from V and 2 bases from J, the junction contained 10 bases not matched to a gene. Per the germline V gene, CDR1 is MGHRA and CDR2 is YSYEKL. The CDR3 contains 17 residues. The chain links TRBV4-1 to TRBJ2-3, with 10 bases lining up with TRBD2. The sequence came from a human donor who was the organ donor for an intestinal transplant. The specimen was unstimulated CD8+ T cells sorted from spleen or lymph node cells, collected before transplant. The CDR3 DNA reads TGCGCCAGCAGCTACCTAGCGGGGGTTCCCGACACAGATACGCAGTATTTT. Translated, it gives CASSYLAGVPDTDTQYF.